This TCR beta chain was obtained from a study of OX40 agonist ivuxolimab in advanced cancers. Autoimmune disease history or systemic immunosuppression excluded patients. Data came from immunoSEQ multiplex PCR; TCRdb stores just in-frame clones and leaves some out. The sample consists of 45,000 to 50,000 clones, roughly 93% of them appearing once. V lost 2 bases, J lost 7 bases, and 15 bases lay in between. The germline CDR1 and CDR2 sequences are LNHNV and YYDKDF (reference sequence). The CDR3 length is 14 residues. The source of this sequence is an adult with an advanced solid tumor such as melanoma, head and neck, liver or kidney cancer. This sample comprised CD4+ or CD8+ T cells sorted from blood, obtained in a trial of the OX40 agonist ivuxolimab. The V and J genes are TRBV15 and TRBJ2-7; D perhaps matches TRBD2 (5 bases). The CDR3 is CATSRISSGEEQYF. The CDR3 DNA reads TGTGCCACCAGCAGAATTAGTAGTGGGGAGGAGCAGTACTTC. The entire variable domain, with the rest obtained from reference TRBV15 and TRBJ2-7, is as follows: DAMVIQNPRYQVTQFGKPVTLSCSQTLNHNVMYWYQQKSSQAPKLLFHYYDKDFNNEADTPDNFQSRRPNTSFCFLDIRSPGLGDTAMYLCATSRISSGEEQYFGPGTRLTVT.